This T cell receptor beta chain was captured in a study of monozygotic twins with inflammatory bowel disease. The study subjected TCRalpha and TCRbeta cDNA to two nested PCRs of around 15 and 9 cycles. For each CDR3 protein, TCRdb gives one entry from its re-call of the 5' RACE reads, without DNA. The sample features 420,000 or so distinct CDR3 sequences, with around 2.3% in its top ten. Study results and caveats: Inverse Simpson values showed less TCRbeta diversity in IBD patients than in their healthy co-twins.

CDR3 length: 14 amino acids. CDR1 and CDR2 (germline): SGHRS, YFSETQ. With regard to this clonotype: Its target is unknown.

Sequenced material: blood. The rearrangement links TRBV5-1 to TRBJ2-3; TCRdb returns TRBD2, unconfirmable since there is no DNA. The receptor was isolated from a human donor with ulcerative colitis or Crohn's disease, or a healthy co-twin of an affected twin (not recorded which). The CDR3: CASRLAGEGDTQYF. The whole variable domain, filled in from reference TRBV5-1 and TRBJ2-3, reads KAGVTQTPRYLIKTRGQQVTLSCSPISGHRSVSWYQQTPGQGLQFLFEYFSETQRNKGNFPGRFSGRQFSNSRSEMNVSTLELGDSALYLCASRLAGEGDTQYFGPGTRLTVL.